This TCR beta chain was captured in a study of T cells in localized non-small cell lung cancer. Study-wide findings and caveats: Turning up in adjacent lung were a median about 61 of the top 100 tumor clones.

With regard to this clone: Its specificity is unknown.

The CDR3 runs 14 residues. CDR1 is MDHEN, CDR2 SYDVKM, per germline. Deletions cut 3 bases from V and 4 bases from J, with 10 bases between. Generated by immunoSEQ multiplex PCR, the TCRdb table keeps only in-frame clones and is missing some. This table holds about 40,000 clones, around 87% found once. This sequence joins TRBV28 and TRBJ1-5; a weak D match, TRBD1 (6 bases). The material sequenced was peripheral blood, taken before any cancer treatment. The TCR was taken from a man aged 18 to 50 with stage I lung adenocarcinoma. This CDR3 reads CASSLGTSNQPQHF. The CDR3 DNA reads as TGTGCCAGCAGTTTGGGGACATCGAATCAGCCCCAGCATTTT.